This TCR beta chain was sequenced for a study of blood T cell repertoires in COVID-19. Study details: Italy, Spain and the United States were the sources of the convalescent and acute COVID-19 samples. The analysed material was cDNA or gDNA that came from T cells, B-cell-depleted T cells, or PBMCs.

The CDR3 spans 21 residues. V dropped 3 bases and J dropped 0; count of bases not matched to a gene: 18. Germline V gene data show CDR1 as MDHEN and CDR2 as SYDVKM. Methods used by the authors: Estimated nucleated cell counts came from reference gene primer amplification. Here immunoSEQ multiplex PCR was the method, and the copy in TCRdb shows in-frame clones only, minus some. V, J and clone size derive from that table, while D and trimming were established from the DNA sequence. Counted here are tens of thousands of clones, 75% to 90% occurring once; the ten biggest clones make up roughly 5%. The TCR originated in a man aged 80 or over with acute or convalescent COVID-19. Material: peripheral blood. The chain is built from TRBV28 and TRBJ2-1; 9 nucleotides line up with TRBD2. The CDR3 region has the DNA TGTGCCAGCAGTTTCCCGTATAGCGGGGGCCTTGGGGATAGCTCCTACAATGAGCAGTTCTTC. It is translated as CASSFPYSGGLGDSSYNEQFF.